A single sample is the source of the 3 T cell receptor beta chains below, sequenced in a study of T cell responses to AZD1222 COVID-19 vaccine. Clones were sequenced by immunoSEQ multiplex PCR, and TCRdb holds only the in-frame ones, with some missing. The table includes under 130,000 clones, 89% detected once. Sequencing used peripheral blood, obtained 28 days after the second AZD1222 dose. These receptors were collected from an adult who received the AZD1222 COVID-19 vaccine.

This chain joins TRBV6-4 and TRBJ2-1, with TRBD2 as a possible D gene (5 bases). The CDR3 is made up of 12 amino acids. Germline V CDR1 and CDR2: MRHNA, SNTAGT. Between the trimmed V and J ends, which lost 6 bases and 11 bases, there was a span of 14 bases. CDR3 residues: CASRDQLEKQFF. The CDR3, as DNA: TGTGCCAGCAGAGACCAACTAGAGAAGCAGTTCTTC.

The V gene is TRBV3-1 (or the pseudogene TRBV3-2), the J gene TRBJ2-7, with D hard to call. Per the germline V gene, CDR1 is LGHDT and CDR2 is YNNKEL (reference sequence). With 5 bases removed from V and 3 bases from J, the gap between germline ends came to 5 bases. The CDR3 has 11 amino acids. The CDR3 loop reads CASSFSYEQYF. Here the CDR3 DNA reads TGTGCCAGCAGCTTCAGCTACGAGCAGTACTTC.

The rearrangement uses TRBV19 and TRBJ1-1; tentative D call: TRBD1 (5 bases). V was trimmed by 4 bases and J by 4 bases, leaving 16 bases between them. Looked up from germline, CDR1 is LNHDA and CDR2 is SQIVND (reference sequence). This CDR3 is built from 15 residues. In DNA form, the CDR3 reads TGTGCCAGTAGTAGACTACAGGATTGGGGCACTGAAGCTTTCTTT. Its translation: CASSRLQDWGTEAFF. Together with reference TRBV19 and TRBJ1-1, the CDR3 gives the full variable domain: DGGITQSPKYLFRKEGQNVTLSCEQNLNHDAMYWYRQDPGQGLRLIYYSQIVNDFQKGDIAEGYSVSREKKESFPLTVTSAQKNPTAFYLCASSRLQDWGTEAFFGQGTRLTVV.